These 14 T cell receptor beta chains were sequenced from one sample in a study of blood T cell repertoires in COVID-19. Profiled with immunoSEQ multiplex PCR; TCRdb holds only in-frame clones, not every one. The sample holds about 130,000 clones, about 91% seen once. The sequenced sample was peripheral blood. All receptors come from a man aged 50 to 60 with acute or convalescent COVID-19.

The genes are TRBV27 and TRBJ2-2; tentative D call: TRBD2 (5 bases). With 3 bases removed from V and 7 bases from J, the gap between germline ends came to 15 bases. CDR3 length equals 15 residues. Germline CDR1 MNHEY, CDR2 SMNVEV (reference sequence). This chain's CDR3 is CASSFSGRVGGELFF. As DNA, the CDR3 is TGTGCCAGCAGTTTTTCTGGGCGGGTCGGCGGGGAGCTGTTTTTT.

V usage is TRBV18 and J usage is TRBJ2-5; D possibly corresponds to TRBD1 (6 bases). The CDR3 has 15 residues. V lost 6 bases and J 4 bases, leaving 18 bases between the germline ends. Looked up from germline, CDR1 is KGHSH and CDR2 is LQKENI. The CDR3 is CASSPAGDRGETQYF. In DNA form, the CDR3 reads TGTGCCAGCTCCCCCGCAGGGGATAGGGGAGAGACCCAGTACTTC.

The chain joins TRBV10-1 to TRBJ2-1; TRBD2 is a possible D gene (6 bases). Trimming shortened V by 3 bases and J by 3 bases, and 15 bases separated the two germline ends. The CDR3 contains 16 residues. CDR1 and CDR2 from the germline V gene are WNHNN and SYGVQD (reference sequence). The CDR3 region has the DNA TGCGCCAGCAGTGATATTGGTAGCGGAATCTACAATGAGCAGTTCTTC. Encoded protein: CASSDIGSGIYNEQFF.

This chain's CDR3 is CASSYGGEAGNTIYF. The CDR3, as DNA: TGCGCCAGCAGTTACGGCGGGGAGGCCGGAAACACCATATATTTT. The V gene is TRBV5-1, the J gene TRBJ1-3; D gene ambiguous. The CDR3 covers 15 residues. Looked up from germline, CDR1 is SGHRS and CDR2 is YFSETQ. The ends were cut back, 5 bases at V and 4 bases at J, with 16 bases in the middle.

The chain has TRBV5-6 and TRBJ2-1, with TRBD2 matching 15 bases. Germline-derived CDR1 and CDR2 are SGHDT and YYEEEE. Germline trimming cut 3 bases from V and 15 bases from J; bases unmatched to any gene: 7. This CDR3 contains 14 residues. As DNA, the CDR3 is TGTGCCAGCAGCTACGTAGGGACTAGCGGGGGGCGGTTCTTC. Its protein is CASSYVGTSGGRFF. The variable domain in full, with the rest retrieved from reference TRBV5-6 and TRBJ2-1, is DAGVTQSPTHLIKTRGQQVTLRCSPKSGHDTVSWYQQALGQGPQFIFQYYEEEERQRGNFPDRFSGHQFPNYSSELNVNALLLGDSALYLCASSYVGTSGGRFFGPGTRLTVL.

This chain connects TRBV5-1 to TRBJ1-1; maybe TRBD1 (6 bases). V shed 1 base and J shed 2 bases, with 12 bases lying between them. The CDR3 has 15 amino acids. CDR1 and CDR2 from the germline V gene are SGHRS and YFSETQ. The chain's CDR3 is CASSLTGSFNTEAFF. CDR3 DNA: TGCGCCAGCAGCTTGACAGGGTCGTTTAACACTGAAGCTTTCTTT.

The chain links TRBV5-1 to TRBJ2-5, with 9 bases fitting TRBD2. The V and J ends lost 5 bases and 2 bases, in that order; junction bases with no gene match: 10. CDR1 and CDR2 (germline): SGHRS, YFSETQ. The CDR3 runs to 16 residues. The CDR3 DNA reads as TGCGCCAGCAGGTTAGCGGGGGTAGGAGGACAAGAGACCCAGTACTTC. Translation gives CASRLAGVGGQETQYF.

This clone occurred once. V and J are TRBV9 and TRBJ1-2; D is unresolved. V dropped 0 bases and J dropped 4 bases, with 7 bases sitting between them. The germline CDR1 and CDR2 sequences are SGDLS and YYNGEE. The CDR3 spans 13 residues. CDR3 protein: CASSVVPVYGYTF. The CDR3 coding sequence is TGTGCCAGCAGCGTAGTGCCGGTCTATGGCTACACCTTC.

The gene calls are TRBV11-2 and TRBJ2-3; TRBD1 agrees at 10 bases. V trimming: 4 bases; J trimming: 3 bases; junction bases outside the gene matches: 10. The CDR3 runs 17 residues. Germline CDR1 and CDR2: SGHAT and FQNNGV. The CDR3 region is CASSSDRGSMGTDTQYF. For the CDR3, the DNA is TGTGCCAGCAGCTCGGACAGGGGGTCGATGGGGACAGATACGCAGTATTTT.

The V and J genes are TRBV5-1 and TRBJ2-1; D gene unclear. The CDR3 is made up of 17 amino acids. V was cut by 4 bases and J by 0 bases, with 17 bases left in between. The germline V gene encodes CDR1 SGHRS and CDR2 YFSETQ. CDR3 DNA: TGCGCCAGCAGCCCAATTGGTACCGGAGACTCCTACAATGAGCAGTTCTTC. Protein sequence: CASSPIGTGDSYNEQFF.

In its sample, this clone was seen once. The chain uses TRBV2 and TRBJ1-5, with D tentatively TRBD1 (5 bases). The CDR3 is 14 amino acids. Looked up from germline, CDR1 is SNHLY and CDR2 is FYNNEI. V gave up 4 bases and J gave up 7 bases, with 14 bases separating them. CDR3 loop: CASSGRSGHQPQHF. The CDR3 bases are TGTGCCAGCAGTGGTCGGTCAGGGCACCAGCCCCAGCATTTT.

The chain has TRBV7-9 and TRBJ2-2; D perhaps matches TRBD2 (6 bases). Trimming pared 10 bases from V and 1 base from J, leaving 13 bases between. The CDR3 sequence is 14 residues long. In germline, CDR1 is SEHNR, CDR2 FQNEAQ (reference sequence). CDR3 nucleotides: TGTGCCACCACTCTGGGGGGGAACACCGGGGAGCTGTTTTTT. Its translation is CATTLGGNTGELFF.

This chain connects TRBV5-1 to TRBJ2-7, with 7 bases aligning to TRBD2. From germline, CDR1 is SGHRS and CDR2 YFSETQ. V shed 0 bases and J 5 bases; nucleotides not matched to a gene: 5. The CDR3 is 14 amino acids. The CDR3 coding sequence is TGCGCCAGCAGCTTGGCCCCGGGGGGAAACGAGCAGTACTTC. It specifies CASSLAPGGNEQYF.

CDR3 region: CASSLPTGRAGVSDEQYF. Written as DNA, the CDR3 is TGTGCCAGCAGCTTACCCACTGGGCGGGCGGGAGTGTCGGACGAGCAGTACTTC. The genes are TRBV7-2 and TRBJ2-7; 7 bases match TRBD2. There are 18 residues in the CDR3. V was pared by 2 bases and J by 5 bases, with 18 bases of the junction left unmatched. Germline CDR1 and CDR2: SGHTA and FQGNSA.